Listed below are T cell receptor beta chains from one sample, sequenced in a study of T-cell reconstitution after alpha-beta-depleted transplantation in children. TCRdb re-analysed the PCR reads in MiXCR, keeping a single row per CDR3 protein. The sample consists of 200,000 to 250,000 distinct CDR3 sequences, roughly 9% of them appearing once. This specimen consisted of PBMCs from the stem cell graft donor, obtained from the stem cell graft. These receptors originate from a human donor who donated a stem cell graft to a child with acute lymphoblastic leukemia. CDR3s include the opening cysteine and the closing phenylalanine or tryptophan.

TRBV11-2	TRBJ2-1	CASSLAGRGHEQFF
TRBV6-4	TRBJ2-5	CAYPTPNF
TRBV5-6	TRBJ2-1	CASSLVPGGPRLNEQFF
TRBV5-1	TRBJ2-5	CASSLGQPQETQYF
TRBV5-1	TRBJ2-3	CASSLNGPPVAWADTQYF
TRBV2	TRBJ2-7	CASSGWRAEQYF
TRBV6-2/TRBV6-3	TRBJ2-7	CASSYSGQGTYEQYF
TRBV7-8	TRBJ2-3	CASSPALGRGSTDTQYF
TRBV24-1	TRBJ2-3	CATRGLAGGPLADTQYF
TRBV11-3	TRBJ2-3	CASSLDRGRGVDTQYF
TRBV6-2/TRBV6-3	TRBJ1-1	CASFGRRPTEAFF
TRBV12-3/TRBV12-4	TRBJ1-5	CASSYHRGPNQPQHF
TRBV10-3	TRBJ2-7	CAITPGNRVMSSYEQYF
TRBV7-2	TRBJ1-2	CASSPRGGGGYGYTF
TRBV7-2	TRBJ1-1	CSSSLNGGEKAFF
TRBV4-1	TRBJ1-5	CASSQGQGGSNQPQHF
TRBV20-1	TRBJ2-3	CSANYPPPTGGIDTQYF
TRBV5-1	TRBJ1-4	CASSGTTTNEKLFF
TRBV29-1	TRBJ2-1	CSALLGLGNEQFF
TRBV5-1	TRBJ2-2	CASNSGTTSTGELFF
TRBV27	TRBJ2-6	CASSFPQGSGFPGANVLTF
TRBV7-9	TRBJ1-1	CASSPILKTGSYTEAFF
TRBV7-9	TRBJ2-7	CASSLRTGFEQYF
TRBV24-1	TRBJ2-1	CATSADGGVHNEQFF
TRBV7-9	TRBJ2-5	CASSPGSAVSAETQYF
TRBV20-1	TRBJ1-5	CSAADPLRGRNQPQHF
TRBV5-1	TRBJ1-1	CASSLQRGTLEAFF